This T cell receptor (beta chain) stems from a study of cytomegalovirus exposure and HLA in healthy donors. About the research overall: Among the 370 or so donors who were genotyped, roughly 86% fell in the genetic ancestry cluster that is associated with self-reported Caucasian donors.

Researchers ran the PCR with 60 Vbeta and 13 Jbeta primers. Clones were sequenced by immunoSEQ multiplex PCR, and TCRdb holds only the in-frame ones, with some missing. The data hold some 160,000 clones, with approximately 80% observed a single time. This clone was observed a few times. The germline gives CDR1 LGHNA, CDR2 YNFKEQ. CDR3 length: 15 amino acids. V trimming: 3 bases; J trimming: 0 bases; junction bases outside the gene matches: 3. The source of this sequence is a woman aged 30 to 39 in good health and CMV-seronegative. Source material: PBMCs. The chain has TRBV4-2 and TRBJ2-3, with 7 bases fitting TRBD1. Here the CDR3 reads CASSQGQKSTDTQYF. Here the CDR3 DNA reads TGTGCCAGCAGCCAGGGACAGAAGAGCACAGATACGCAGTATTTT.